This TCR beta chain is drawn from a study of T cells after yellow fever vaccination. The study's findings and limits: Clonotypes shared by both compartments, CD4 and CD8, made up a small share. Boosting was followed by the reappearance of most primary-vaccination clones (under 97% CD4, 85% to 90% CD8).

In TCRdb, the 5' RACE reads were re-called with MiXCR into one record per CDR3 protein. This sample has approximately 260,000 distinct CDR3 sequences, with roughly 5.6% found just once. This clonotype was observed a few times. Its antigen is currently unknown. CDR3 length: 13 residues. Unmatched junction bases numbered 4, after V lost 5 bases and J lost 4 bases. Germline V lookup: CDR1 ENHRY, CDR2 SYGVKD. The sequence came from a man aged 18 to 35 who received the YFV17D yellow fever vaccine. Sample: CD4+ T cells sorted from PBMCs, taken on the day of the yellow fever booster vaccination. The genes are TRBV10-3 and TRBJ2-7; 8 nucleotides agree with TRBD1. CDR3 in DNA: TGTGCCATCAGTCCGGGACAGGCTTACGAGCAGTACGTC. This gives the protein CAISPGQAYEQYV.